This TCR beta chain emerged from a study of cytomegalovirus exposure and HLA in healthy donors. Study-level information: About 80 million unique TCRs from HLA-typed donors were held in an early data release.

Regarding this clone: The antigen is undetermined.

The PCR was carried out with 60 Vbeta primers and 13 Jbeta primers. Some clones are missing from TCRdb's copy, which holds only in-frame ones; the method was immunoSEQ multiplex PCR. The sample has 100,000 to 150,000 clones; 70% to 85% are singletons. CDR3 length: 15 amino acids. The V and J ends lost 3 bases and 6 bases respectively, with 14 bases between them. The germline V gene has CDR1 SGHAT and CDR2 FQNNGV. Study findings and constraints: In a later analysis, across HLA loci, associated TCR counts were highest for DRB1, lowest for HLA-C.

The sample taken for sequencing was PBMCs. This sequence was found in a man aged 50 to 59 in good health and CMV-seronegative. V gene TRBV11-2 combines with J gene TRBJ1-4, with D hard to call. The CDR3 nucleotides read TGTGCCAGCAGCTTTGAGGGCGGACTTTATGAAAAACTGTTTTTT. This gives the protein CASSFEGGLYEKLFF. Combining the CDR3 with reference TRBV11-2 and TRBJ1-4 gives the whole variable domain EAGVAQSPRYKIIEKRQSVAFWCNPISGHATLYWYQQILGQGPKLLIQFQNNGVVDDSQLPKDRFSAERLKGVDSTLKIQPAKLEDSAVYLCASSFEGGLYEKLFFGSGTQLSVL.